This T cell receptor beta chain was recovered during a study of Ad26.COV2.S vaccination and SARS-CoV-2 variants. The wider study: Administration of Ad26.COV2.S was intramuscular, either once or twice 56 days apart.

Libraries were prepared by immunoSEQ multiplex PCR; TCRdb keeps only in-frame clonotypes and omits some of them. The sample lists about 680,000 clones, roughly nine tenths seen once, with about 1.5% in the top ten. The treatment here: 15 to 20 received Ad26.COV2.S at low or high dose, single or two shots; 5 received placebo; per-sample allocation not given. Day 63 following the first vaccine or placebo injection was when the samples were taken. Recruitment in Boston yielded a donor of adult age, 18-55 years. This clone was seen a few times. The CDR3 runs 17 residues. Germline CDR1 reads LGHDT; CDR2 reads YNNKEL (reference sequence). J lost 9 bases, V lost 3 bases, and 15 bases had no gene match.

The TCR comes from a person between 18 and 65 years old who received the Ad26.COV2.S COVID-19 vaccine or a placebo. The chain is built from TRBV3-1 (or the pseudogene TRBV3-2) and TRBJ1-5; 9 positions match TRBD1. This specimen was peripheral blood, taken in a trial of Ad26.COV2.S vaccine versus placebo. CDR3 sequence: CASSQSSGTGTSGPQHF. CDR3 DNA: TGTGCCAGCAGCCAGTCTTCCGGGACAGGGACCTCAGGGCCCCAGCATTTT.